The sequence of this TCR beta chain was determined in a study of long-term antiretroviral therapy in people with HIV. On the study more broadly: A decade or so separates the oldest specimens from the later 2015 immediate-ART recommendation. General study findings and limits: Compared with controls, HIV repertoires showed narrower CDR3 length ranges.

Germline V gene lookup returns CDR1 SGHNT and CDR2 YYREEE (reference sequence). V gave up 4 bases and J gave up 4 bases, with 6 bases separating them. The CDR3 is made up of 13 amino acids. This clone was seen a single time. Antigen: not known. Assay version v3.0 of immunoSEQ was used, and it was run at survey level. Sequenced by immunoSEQ multiplex PCR; TCRdb stores in-frame clones only, minus some. Counted here are 25,000 or so clones, about 93% occurring once; the ten biggest clones make up about a tenth. This sample comprised unsorted PBMCs, obtained 6.2 years after starting antiretroviral therapy. This receptor was taken from a man aged 35-49 years with HIV. V is TRBV5-4 and J is TRBJ2-6; D is undetermined. CDR3 DNA sequence: TGTGCCAGCAGCCTACAGGGGGCCAACGTCCTGACTTTC. Residues: CASSLQGANVLTF.